This T cell receptor beta chain was obtained from a study of OX40 agonist ivuxolimab in advanced cancers. This clone has a single count. Profiling relied on immunoSEQ multiplex PCR, and the TCRdb table lists in-frame clones only, not all of them. Of about 94,000 clones in the sample, around 86% were seen once. This CDR3 region has 15 residues. Germline V lookup: CDR1 LGHNA, CDR2 YNFKEQ. V lost 2 bases and J lost 3; bases outside the gene matches: 4. This sequence originates from an adult with an advanced solid tumor such as melanoma, head and neck, liver or kidney cancer. This rearrangement joins TRBV4-2 to TRBJ1-5; 7 nucleotides agree with TRBD1. The input for sequencing was CD4+ or CD8+ T cells sorted from blood, taken in a trial of the OX40 agonist ivuxolimab. The CDR3 protein is CASSQTGQDNQPQHF. Written as DNA, the CDR3 is TGTGCCAGCAGCCAAACCGGACAGGACAATCAGCCCCAGCATTTT.